Listed below are T cell receptor beta chains from one sample, sequenced in a study of T cells in Graves' hyperthyroidism and ophthalmopathy. TCRdb re-called the multiplex PCR reads through MiXCR, storing one row per CDR3 protein. The sample yields 250,000 to 400,000 distinct CDR3 sequences, roughly an eighth seen once. Sequences were obtained from blood. These TCRs come from a woman aged 40 to 49 with Graves' ophthalmopathy. CDR3s include the opening cysteine and the closing phenylalanine or tryptophan.

cdr3_aa: CATSMRQGDNSPLHF; j_call: TRBJ1-6; v_call: TRBV15
cdr3_aa: CATSDGAGEAFF; j_call: TRBJ1-1; v_call: TRBV24-1
cdr3_aa: CSASAPTRVWGYTF; j_call: TRBJ1-2; v_call: TRBV20-1
cdr3_aa: CASSFEATGYSEAFF; j_call: TRBJ1-1; v_call: TRBV5-1
cdr3_aa: CASSSGTRPYEQYF; j_call: TRBJ2-7; v_call: TRBV28
cdr3_aa: CASSLGTVREQYF; j_call: TRBJ2-7; v_call: TRBV7-2
cdr3_aa: CASSVFENGELFF; j_call: TRBJ2-2; v_call: TRBV27
cdr3_aa: CASASVGTRELFF; j_call: TRBJ1-4; v_call: TRBV5-1
cdr3_aa: CASSQETLAGETQYF; j_call: TRBJ2-5; v_call: TRBV4-2
cdr3_aa: CATSSSRGSTSYEQYF; j_call: TRBJ2-7; v_call: TRBV15
cdr3_aa: CSARTGGNEKLFF; j_call: TRBJ1-4; v_call: TRBV20-1
cdr3_aa: CASTEWGNEQFF; j_call: TRBJ2-1; v_call: TRBV6-1
cdr3_aa: CATSDLLSSGDYNEQFF; j_call: TRBJ2-1; v_call: TRBV24-1
cdr3_aa: CSAKRGGIAKNIQYF; j_call: TRBJ2-4; v_call: TRBV29-1
cdr3_aa: CSAREGGDRVGEQYF; j_call: TRBJ2-7; v_call: TRBV20-1
cdr3_aa: CASRDSGSYNEQFF; j_call: TRBJ2-1; v_call: TRBV28
cdr3_aa: CASAGTMGETQYF; j_call: TRBJ2-5; v_call: TRBV12-3/TRBV12-4
cdr3_aa: CASSWTGARHGYTF; j_call: TRBJ1-2; v_call: TRBV5-6
cdr3_aa: CASSSQGFSYNEQFF; j_call: TRBJ2-1; v_call: TRBV7-9
cdr3_aa: CASSPRGGGGDTEAFF; j_call: TRBJ1-1; v_call: TRBV5-5
cdr3_aa: CASSFGDRGETQYF; j_call: TRBJ2-5; v_call: TRBV11-3
cdr3_aa: CSAIGKPSSYNEQFF; j_call: TRBJ2-1; v_call: TRBV20-1
cdr3_aa: CATSPFTGELFF; j_call: TRBJ2-2; v_call: TRBV24-1